This T cell receptor beta chain was obtained from a study of graft-versus-host responses after intestinal transplantation (dated by TCRdb to the early 2020s). With respect to the entire study: Multivisceral, liver-intestinal, or isolated intestinal transplants were received by the recipients. To identify alloreactive clones, pre-transplant mixed lymphocyte reaction products were sequenced and then compared with unstimulated pre-transplant donor and recipient T cells. Rather than being sequenced by the commercial service, samples from a few later patients were sequenced in-house on an Illumina MiSeq and processed with MiXCR. All recipients received anti-thymocyte globulin induction followed by maintenance tacrolimus and steroids for around three years. Donor T cell macrochimerism was defined as a peak of at least 4% donor T cells among recipient peripheral blood mononuclear cells. Bulk TCR-beta CDR3 sequencing was used to track graft-versus-host and host-versus-graft alloreactive T cell clones in the graft, circulation and bone marrow after intestinal transplantation. Of the 20 to 25 intestinal transplant recipients enrolled in the cohort, one of whom was a retransplant, a few patients without pretransplant specimens were excluded. Study-wide findings and limitations: Patients with donor T cell macrochimerism had high GvH to HvG T cell clonal ratios in their allografts. The conclusions were limited by the relatively low number and heterogeneity of the intestinal transplant patients. GvH clones were detected in recipient bone marrow, and some appeared earlier in ileal mucosa or blood, consistent with an intestinal mucosal origin. Early after transplant, declines in HvG clones were associated with peak levels of circulating GvH clones.

The library was generated by the immunoSEQ multiplex PCR assay. For most patients, genomic DNA was isolated with the Qiagen DNeasy Blood and Tissue Kit and shipped frozen to Adaptive Biotechnologies for TCR sequencing. For most patients, high-throughput TCR-beta CDR3 sequencing of genomic DNA was performed by Adaptive Biotechnologies. Per the source publication's procedure: Adaptive's ImmunoSEQ software was the source of the TCR sequencing data for 15 to 20 patients, while a few other patients were processed with MiXCR and VDJtools. To correct CD4 versus CD8 sorting errors, sequences present in both subsets at a frequency ratio below 5:1 were removed. CDR3 nucleotide sequences shared by donor and recipient were removed because the origin of these sequences could not be assigned. At least 2-fold expansion over unstimulated cells and a minimum CFSE-low frequency of 0.002% (template counts) or 0.001% (read counts) were required for clones to be classified as alloreactive. A clone was considered mappable if detected in the sequenced pre-transplant spleen, lymph node, or MLR CFSE-low populations of the donor or recipient. The cumulative frequency of alloreactive clones was calculated as a percentage of all sequences, weighted by copy number. TCRdb provides this immuneACCESS table in a form limited to in-frame rearrangements. Some clones are lacking; in checked studies, under half of them reflect an unresolved V gene, and why the rest are absent is not known. That table is the source of V, J and clone size, and D and trimming were worked out from the DNA. This sample has about 86,000 clones in its table, and about 87% of those were observed once. The top ten constitute 0.28% of the sample.

Read against the paper, the sample's time point label means: cells obtained before transplantation from donor or recipient. CD3+CD4+ and CD3+CD8+ populations were FACS-sorted from unstimulated pre-transplant donor and recipient cells taken from spleen or lymph nodes. With respect to this clone: Its antigen is still unknown. There are no base qualities to consult, and no much larger clone falls within one base.

Inclusive of the bounding cysteine and phenylalanine, the CDR3 is 15 residues long. Only the CDR3 region is kept as DNA, spanning 45 bases read in frame from base 1. V lost 4 bases and J lost 3 bases, and the count of bases not matched to a germline gene is 8. CDR1 and CDR2 are read off the germline V gene (reference sequence) as SGHNT and YYREEE. The clonotype was recovered from a human donor who was the organ donor for an intestinal transplant. The starting material was unstimulated CD4+ T cells sorted from spleen or lymph node cells, obtained before transplant. The V gene is TRBV5-4 and the J gene is TRBJ2-7, and TRBD1 matches 9 of the central bases. At the DNA level, the sequence is TGTGCCAGCAGCGAACAGGGGGCGGGTGACTACGAGCAGTACTTC. This is translated as CASSEQGAGDYEQYF.